The 11 T cell receptor beta chains presented below share a single source sample, sequenced in a study of blood T cell repertoires in COVID-19 (dated by TCRdb to the early 2020s). The library relied on the immunoSEQ multiplex PCR assay. Not all clones reach the TCRdb copy of this immuneACCESS table, which keeps in-frame sequences only. Checked studies attribute under half of the gap to unresolved V genes and leave the rest unexplained. Recorded for this sample are around 370,000 clones; roughly 89% of them occurred a single time. Around 3.5% of the sample belongs to the ten largest clones. The source material was peripheral blood. Source of these receptors: a woman between 18 and 30 years old who had recovered from COVID-19.

The chain recombines TRBV4-3 with TRBJ1-2; no reliable D call. Per the germline V gene, CDR1 is LGHNA and CDR2 is YSLEER. CDR3 length equals 15 residues. V was clipped by 1 base and J by 2 bases, with 11 bases between them. The CDR3 region has the DNA TGCGCCAGCAGCCAAGGTGGCTCGGAGAACTATGGCTACACCTTC. Encoded protein: CASSQGGSENYGYTF.

This chain uses TRBV11-2 with TRBJ1-2; D gene ambiguous. The CDR3 runs to 14 residues. Trimming cost V 6 bases and J 0 bases, with 11 bases left between them. Germline loops: CDR1 SGHAT, CDR2 FQNNGV. The CDR3 sequence is CASRRVGPNYGYTF. In nucleotides, the CDR3 is TGTGCCAGCAGGAGGGTCGGTCCTAACTATGGCTACACCTTC. The whole variable domain, remainder taken from reference TRBV11-2 and TRBJ1-2, is EAGVAQSPRYKIIEKRQSVAFWCNPISGHATLYWYQQILGQGPKLLIQFQNNGVVDDSQLPKDRFSAERLKGVDSTLKIQPAKLEDSAVYLCASRRVGPNYGYTFGSGTRLTVV.

The chain uses TRBV11-2 and TRBJ1-2; no clear D gene. Trimming stripped 1 base from V and 6 bases from J, with 15 bases between. The CDR3 consists of 15 residues. From germline, CDR1 is SGHAT and CDR2 FQNNGV. The CDR3 DNA follows: TGTGCCAGCAGCTTAGCTCCGAGCAGGCAGGATGGCTACACCTTC. Its translation: CASSLAPSRQDGYTF.

This clone showed up just once. The CDR3 loop is CASSESARAEAFF. The CDR3 bases are TGCGCCAGCAGTGAGTCGGCACGGGCTGAAGCTTTCTTT. V gene TRBV10-1 combines with J gene TRBJ1-1; unclear D gene. The germline gives CDR1 WNHNN, CDR2 SYGVQD (reference sequence). CDR3 size: 13 residues. V shed 0 bases and J shed 6 bases, with 8 bases lying between them.

The chain couples TRBV24-1 to TRBJ1-2; D gene uncertain. Germline V gene sequence: CDR1 KGHDR, CDR2 SFDVKD. The V and J ends lost 3 bases and 4 bases respectively, with 11 bases between them. The CDR3 covers 14 residues. The CDR3 is CATSDGFETYGYTF. The DNA for the CDR3 is TGTGCCACCAGTGATGGCTTTGAAACCTATGGCTACACCTTC.

The rearrangement links TRBV5-6 to TRBJ1-4; D remains unclear. Trimming removed 1 base at V and 8 bases at J, with 15 bases between. Germline V lookup: CDR1 SGHDT, CDR2 YYEEEE. The CDR3 consists of 15 residues. The CDR3 nucleotides read TGTGCCAGCAGCTTGTTACGCGGGGTTGAGGAAAAACTGTTTTTT. It specifies CASSLLRGVEEKLFF.

The V and J genes are TRBV9 and TRBJ2-5; 7 nucleotides agree with TRBD2. CDR3 length: 16 amino acids. V trimming: 0 bases; J trimming: 2 bases; junction bases outside the gene matches: 7. Germline V lookup: CDR1 SGDLS, CDR2 YYNGEE. The CDR3 loop reads CASSVAGWRGQETQYF. Written as DNA, the CDR3 is TGTGCCAGCAGCGTAGCGGGCTGGCGGGGGCAAGAGACCCAGTACTTC.

This clone was observed a single time. The rearrangement joins TRBV10-1 to TRBJ2-7; TRBD1 agrees at 7 bases. The germline gives CDR1 WNHNN, CDR2 SYGVQD (reference sequence). V dropped 0 bases and J dropped 5; count of bases not matched to a gene: 13. The CDR3 consists of 17 residues. The CDR3 spells CASSESKDNRGSNEQYV. In DNA, the CDR3 is TGCGCCAGCAGTGAGTCTAAGGATAACAGGGGTAGCAACGAGCAGTACGTC.

The chain employs TRBV7-8 and TRBJ2-7; 8 bases map to TRBD2. Trimming at V came to 2 bases and at J to 5 bases, leaving 2 bases not matched to a gene. Germline V gene sequence: CDR1 SGHVS, CDR2 FQNEAQ. The CDR3 is 13 residues long. The CDR3 is CASSLNGGDEQYV. The CDR3 DNA reads as TGTGCCAGCAGCTTAAACGGGGGGGACGAGCAGTACGTC.

The V gene is TRBV18, the J gene TRBJ2-1; 9 positions agree with TRBD2. This CDR3 comprises 14 residues. Germline CDR1 reads KGHSH; CDR2 reads LQKENI. With 3 bases clipped from V and 7 bases from J, the junction kept 4 bases outside the gene matches. The CDR3 DNA reads as TGTGCCAGCTCACCGATAGCGGGAGTGAATGAGCAGTTCTTC. It specifies CASSPIAGVNEQFF.

This chain links TRBV30 with TRBJ1-5; 7 nucleotides match TRBD1. V was pared by 5 bases and J by 0 bases, with 10 bases of the junction left unmatched. The CDR3 totals 16 residues. In germline, CDR1 is GTSNPN, CDR2 SVGIG (reference sequence). The CDR3 region has the DNA TGTGCCTGGGGATTACAGGGGAGGCGTAGCAATCAGCCCCAGCATTTT. This encodes CAWGLQGRRSNQPQHF.